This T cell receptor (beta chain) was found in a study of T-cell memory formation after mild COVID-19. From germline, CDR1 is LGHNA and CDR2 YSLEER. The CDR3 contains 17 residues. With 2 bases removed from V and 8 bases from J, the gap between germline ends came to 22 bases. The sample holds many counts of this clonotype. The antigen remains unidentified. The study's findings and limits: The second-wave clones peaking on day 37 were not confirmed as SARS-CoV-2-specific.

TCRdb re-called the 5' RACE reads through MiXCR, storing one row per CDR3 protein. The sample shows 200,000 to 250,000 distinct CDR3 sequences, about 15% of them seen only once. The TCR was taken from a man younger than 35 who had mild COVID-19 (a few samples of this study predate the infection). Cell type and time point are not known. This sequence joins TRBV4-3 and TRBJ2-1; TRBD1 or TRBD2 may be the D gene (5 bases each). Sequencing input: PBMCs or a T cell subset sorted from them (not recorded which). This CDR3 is CASSQPPHPGPYDEQFF. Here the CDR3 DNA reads TGCGCCAGCAGCCAACCCCCCCACCCGGGACCTTATGATGAGCAGTTCTTC.